The 17 T cell receptor beta chains listed next were all sequenced from one sample in a study of blood T cell repertoires in COVID-19. Libraries were prepared by immunoSEQ multiplex PCR; TCRdb keeps only in-frame clonotypes and omits some of them. Among about 130,000 clones, 81% were seen once, and the ten largest hold about 18%. Sample: peripheral blood. The receptors were gathered from a man younger than 45 with COVID-19, enrolled during active disease.

The CDR3 is CASSFGTAPQNEQFF. The CDR3 region has the DNA TGTGCCAGTAGCTTTGGGACAGCACCACAGAATGAGCAGTTCTTC. The chain combines TRBV19 with TRBJ2-1, with 7 bases matching TRBD1. Germline V CDR1 and CDR2: LNHDA, SQIVND (reference sequence). V lost 6 bases and J lost 7; bases outside the gene matches: 12. The CDR3 covers 15 residues.

This sequence joins TRBV27 and TRBJ2-3, with D unresolved. V lost 5 bases and J 4 bases, leaving 10 bases between the germline ends. This CDR3 region has 13 residues. CDR1 is MNHEY, CDR2 SMNVEV, per germline (reference sequence). CDR3 in amino acids: CASSPPTADTQYF. The CDR3, as DNA: TGTGCCAGCAGTCCCCCAACGGCAGATACGCAGTATTTT.

V is TRBV5-1 and J is TRBJ1-4; D remains unclear. The V and J ends lost 4 bases and 0 bases respectively, with 19 bases between them. The CDR3 is made up of 18 amino acids. From germline, CDR1 is SGHRS and CDR2 YFSETQ. CDR3 region: CASSGGLELGPTNEKLFF. The CDR3 nucleotides are TGCGCCAGCAGCGGAGGACTGGAACTAGGACCAACTAATGAAAAACTGTTTTTT.

This chain links TRBV27 with TRBJ1-2; a possible D gene is TRBD1 (5 bases). Germline V gene data show CDR1 as MNHEY and CDR2 as SMNVEV (reference sequence). The CDR3 runs 15 residues. Trimming cost V 5 bases and J 0 bases, with 13 bases left between them. The CDR3 nucleotides read TGTGCCAGCAGTGCCCCGGGGGTTTCTAACTATGGCTACACCTTC. Encoded protein: CASSAPGVSNYGYTF.

The chain combines TRBV27 with TRBJ1-3, with D possibly matching TRBD1 (5 bases). The CDR3 length is 21 residues. V lost 10 bases and J 4 bases, leaving 38 bases between the germline ends. Germline lookup yields CDR1 MNHEY and CDR2 SMNVEV (reference sequence). The CDR3 loop reads CAKLPRHRDFLIHTRGNTIYF. The CDR3 nucleotides read TGTGCCAAATTGCCGCGTCATCGGGACTTCCTTATTCATACGCGGGGAAACACCATATATTTT.

The V call is TRBV9, the J call TRBJ2-5, with D unresolved. Trimming took off 0 bases at V and 2 bases at J, with 17 bases between the two ends. Per the germline V gene, CDR1 is SGDLS and CDR2 is YYNGEE. The CDR3 has 17 amino acids. The CDR3 region is CASSVGMASPGQETQYF. In nucleotides, the CDR3 is TGTGCCAGCAGCGTAGGTATGGCCTCCCCGGGTCAAGAGACCCAGTACTTC.

The chain couples TRBV7-9 to TRBJ2-2; 7 nucleotides match TRBD1. There are 15 residues in the CDR3. V trimming: 5 bases; J trimming: 1 base; junction bases outside the gene matches: 4. CDR1 and CDR2 from the germline V gene are SEHNR and FQNEAQ (reference sequence). As DNA, the CDR3 is TGTGCCAGCAGCCAGAGGGGGCAGAACACCGGGGAGCTGTTTTTT. Translation: CASSQRGQNTGELFF.

This chain links TRBV2 with TRBJ2-7; 7 positions agree with TRBD1. The germline V gene encodes CDR1 SNHLY and CDR2 FYNNEI. J lost 3 bases, V lost 4 bases, and 9 bases had no gene match. CDR3 size: 15 residues. CDR3 protein: CASSGRRGDSYEQYF. CDR3 sequence (DNA): TGTGCCAGCAGTGGACGCCGAGGGGACAGCTACGAGCAGTACTTC.

This clone turned up a few times. The rearrangement uses TRBV29-1 and TRBJ1-4, with a weak D call TRBD1 (6 bases). The CDR3 is 14 amino acids. The ends were cut back, 4 bases at V and 7 bases at J, with 16 bases in the middle. Germline values: CDR1 SQVTM, CDR2 ANQGSEA. The CDR3 nucleotides are TGCAGCGTTGTAGGGGAAGGGGACATTGAAAAACTGTTTTTT. Protein sequence: CSVVGEGDIEKLFF.

CDR3 bases: TGTGCCAGCAGTTTATCCAGGGTGAGCACTGAAGCTTTCTTT. Translated, it gives CASSLSRVSTEAFF. The genes are TRBV27 and TRBJ1-1; weak D call: TRBD1 (5 bases). The germline gives CDR1 MNHEY, CDR2 SMNVEV (reference sequence). The V gene lost 0 bases and the J gene lost 4 bases, with 9 bases spanning the gap. The CDR3 loop spans 14 amino acids.

V gene TRBV11-3 combines with J gene TRBJ2-5; TRBD1 is a possible D gene (6 bases). The CDR3 spans 16 residues. Germline-derived CDR1 and CDR2 are SGHNT and YENEEA. The germline V and J ends were trimmed by 1 base and 3 bases, with 15 bases remaining between them. The CDR3 coding sequence is TGTGCCAGCAGCTTAGGGGTGGGGGCGGTCAAAGAGACCCAGTACTTC. Residues: CASSLGVGAVKETQYF.

The J gene is TRBJ2-1, the V gene TRBV29-1; TRBD2 is a possible D gene (6 bases). The V gene's germline CDR1 is SQVTM and CDR2 ANQGSEA. This CDR3 is 12 amino acids long. V was pared by 3 bases and J by 3 bases, with 6 bases between. CDR3 sequence (DNA): TGCAGCGTTGAGGAGGGCTACAATGAGCAGTTCTTC. Residues: CSVEEGYNEQFF.

This clone appeared a single time. This rearrangement joins TRBV12-1 to TRBJ1-5. TRBV12-1 is a recognized pseudogene. The CDR3 is 14 residues long. This chain's CDR3 is CASSFARSNQPQHF. The CDR3, as DNA: TGTGCCAGCAGCTTTGCGCGGAGCAATCAGCCCCAGCATTTT.

The chain is built from TRBV12-3 or TRBV12-4 and TRBJ1-6; D gene unclear. The CDR3 loop spans 13 amino acids. V lost 5 bases, J lost 11 bases, and 13 bases lay in between. DNA of the CDR3: TGTGCCAGCAGTACCGGGGTGACTGCACCCCTCCACTTT. Translating gives CASSTGVTAPLHF.

This clone has a count of ten or more. This chain uses TRBV14 with TRBJ2-7; 7 bases are a match to TRBD1. CDR3 length: 13 residues. Trimming cost V 1 base and J 5 bases; bases outside gene matches: 2. Germline V gene data show CDR1 as SGHDN and CDR2 as FVKESK. The CDR3 DNA is TGTGCCAGCAGCCAAGCCGGGACAGACGAGCAGTACTTC. Its protein product is CASSQAGTDEQYF.

This clone occurred once. The chain combines TRBV7-9 with TRBJ2-1, with 11 bases fitting TRBD2. The germline V gene encodes CDR1 SEHNR and CDR2 FQNEAQ (reference sequence). After removal of 1 base from V and 4 bases from J, the junction contained 9 bases not matched to a gene. This CDR3 comprises 18 residues. CDR3 sequence reads: CASSLGIAGGPPYNEQFF. The CDR3 DNA sequence: TGTGCCAGCAGCTTAGGTATAGCGGGAGGGCCCCCGTACAATGAGCAGTTCTTC.

The chain employs TRBV30 and TRBJ1-2; D remains unclear. CDR1 is GTSNPN and CDR2 is SVGIG in the germline V gene (reference sequence). CDR3 length: 11 residues. V was pared by 0 bases and J by 8 bases, with 7 bases between. CDR3 in amino acids: CAWSVLVGYTF. CDR3 in DNA: TGTGCCTGGAGTGTACTAGTCGGCTACACCTTC.